The 10 T cell receptor beta chains below come from one sample, sequenced in a study of cytomegalovirus exposure and HLA in healthy donors. The PCR was carried out with 60 Vbeta primers and 13 Jbeta primers. Using immunoSEQ multiplex PCR, the repertoire was profiled, and TCRdb retains in-frame clones only, with some absent. Among 200,000 or so clones listed, around 77% were seen once. Material for sequencing was PBMCs. The receptors shown here come from a woman aged 30 to 39 in good health and CMV-seronegative.

The chain has TRBV9 and TRBJ2-2, with D perhaps matching TRBD2 (5 bases). The CDR3 runs to 15 residues. CDR1 and CDR2 (germline): SGDLS, YYNGEE. Between the trimmed V and J ends, which lost 4 bases and 4 bases, there was a span of 14 bases. The CDR3 sequence is CASSLSGSITGELFF. The CDR3 DNA reads as TGTGCCAGCAGCCTTTCGGGATCGATCACCGGGGAGCTGTTTTTT.

Worth noting for this clone: An end of the junction does not agree with germline; a read error may underlie this. The chain joins TRBV19 to TRBJ1-1, with D hard to call. The CDR3 covers 11 residues. In germline, CDR1 is LNHDA, CDR2 SQIVND (reference sequence). The CDR3, as DNA: TGCGGGTCGGGGTACGTTACTGAAGCTTTCTTT. Protein product: CGSGYVTEAFF.

On this clone itself: The identical CDR3 is also encoded by other nucleotide sequences in the sample. This chain joins TRBV29-1 and TRBJ2-7, with a tentative D call TRBD2 (6 bases). V lost 6 bases and J 6 bases, leaving 21 bases between the germline ends. CDR3 size: 14 residues. Germline V gene sequence: CDR1 SQVTM, CDR2 ANQGSEA. In DNA, the CDR3 is TGCAGCGTGAGCACTGCCGGGACGGGGGTCGAGCAGTACTTC. Its protein is CSVSTAGTGVEQYF.

The chain couples TRBV7-2 to TRBJ2-5; D might be TRBD2 (5 bases). Germline values: CDR1 SGHTA, CDR2 FQGNSA. V was shortened by 5 bases and J by 0 bases, with 19 bases between the two germline ends. The CDR3 is 17 residues long. As DNA, the CDR3 is TGTGCCAGCAGCACTCTCGACGGTCCGGGGTACCAAGAGACCCAGTACTTC. Protein sequence: CASSTLDGPGYQETQYF.

This chain links TRBV11-2 with TRBJ2-7; 12 bases align to TRBD2. V was clipped by 4 bases and J by 3 bases; unmatched bases: 7. CDR3 length: 16 amino acids. Germline V CDR1 and CDR2: SGHAT, FQNNGV. This chain's CDR3 is CASSSRLAGALYEQYF. The CDR3 DNA sequence: TGTGCCAGCAGCTCCCGACTAGCGGGGGCCCTCTACGAGCAGTACTTC.

This clone was seen a few times. V usage is TRBV6-6 and J usage is TRBJ2-1; possible D gene TRBD2, 5 bases. Trimming cost V 7 bases and J 0 bases, with 7 bases left between them. This CDR3 contains 13 residues. Looked up from germline, CDR1 is MNHNY and CDR2 is SVGAGI (reference sequence). The CDR3, as DNA: TGTGCCAGCATTCGGGACTCCTACAATGAGCAGTTCTTC. This gives the protein CASIRDSYNEQFF.

This clone was observed a single time. Its ends do not fully match the called genes, so a read error is possible. Other nucleotide sequences from this sample produce the same CDR3. The chain uses TRBV7-9 and TRBJ2-3; D not resolved. Germline assignment: CDR1 SEHNR and CDR2 FQNEAQ (reference sequence). This CDR3 is built from 12 residues. Written as DNA, the CDR3 is TGTTCCAGCAGCTTCGGTGGAGATACGCAGTATTTT. This translates into CSSSFGGDTQYF.

This clone appeared once. The rearrangement joins TRBV7-3 to TRBJ2-2; D may be TRBD1 (5 bases). The CDR3 is 15 amino acids. V gave up 3 bases and J gave up 2 bases, with 10 bases separating them. Germline CDR1 and CDR2: SGHTA and FQGTGA. The CDR3 spells CASSLGLLNTGELFF. Written as DNA, the CDR3 is TGTGCCAGCAGCTTGGGGCTATTAAACACCGGGGAGCTGTTTTTT.

The V gene is TRBV6-5, the J gene TRBJ2-2; D might be TRBD2 (5 bases). The germline CDR1 and CDR2 sequences are MNHEY and SVGAGI. The ends were cut back, 2 bases at V and 7 bases at J, with 8 bases in the middle. This CDR3 spans 13 amino acids. The CDR3, as DNA: TGTGCCAGCAGTTACCTCCGGGGCGGGGAGCTGTTTTTT. Protein product: CASSYLRGGELFF.

This clone was observed a handful of times. The chain joins TRBV27 to TRBJ2-1, with 8 bases that match TRBD1. V shed 5 bases, J shed 9 bases, and the junction held 9 bases outside the gene matches. There are 14 residues in the CDR3. Germline V lookup: CDR1 MNHEY, CDR2 SMNVEV (reference sequence). The CDR3 region has the DNA TGTGCCAGCAGTCCGCAGACAGGGGCCCCTGAGCAGTTCTTC. This encodes CASSPQTGAPEQFF.